Listed here are 32 T cell receptor beta chains from one sample, sequenced in a study of spatial heterogeneity in lung cancer (dated by TCRdb to between 2018 and 2021). Receptors were amplified or captured by 5' RACE. TCRdb shows the sequencer as NextSeq 500. In TCRdb, the public reads were trimmed at Q25 with fastp and aligned with MiXCR, with productive beta chains retained. Entries that share a CDR3 protein sequence are merged under the most common genes and DNA. This sample has about 110,000 distinct CDR3 sequences in its table, and about 10% of those were observed once. The top ten hold 20% to 25% of the sample. According to the study, the label for this sample's time point signals: blood at routine non-recurrence follow-up after resection. This specimen consisted of PBMCs, obtained at follow-up. The receptors stem from a female donor with early-stage non-small cell lung cancer.

The gene calls are TRBV2 and TRBJ2-7; tentative D call: TRBD1 (6 bases). V shed 5 bases and J shed 2 bases, with 10 bases lying between them. Per germline, CDR1 SNHLY and CDR2 FYNNEI. The CDR3 sequence is 13 residues long. The CDR3 region has the DNA TGTGCCAGCAGTCGGACAGAGACCTACGAGCAGTACTTC. Amino acid sequence: CASSRTETYEQYF.

This clonotype appeared a few times. CDR3 bases: TGTGCCAGCAGCTTTACTAGGGTGGGGAATGAGCAGTTCTTC. Translated, it gives CASSFTRVGNEQFF. The V gene is TRBV7-9, the J gene TRBJ2-1; D might be TRBD2 (5 bases). The CDR3 is 14 residues long. V shed 3 bases and J shed 7 bases, with 13 bases lying between them. In germline, CDR1 is SEHNR, CDR2 FQNEAQ (reference sequence). Looking up the rest from reference TRBV7-9 and TRBJ2-1 gives the full variable domain: DTGVSQNPRHKITKRGQNVTFRCDPISEHNRLYWYRQTLGQGPEFLTYFQNEAQLEKSRLLSDRFSAERPKGSFSTLEIQRTEQGDSAMYLCASSFTRVGNEQFFGPGTRLTVL.

The chain has TRBV6-2 or TRBV6-3 and TRBJ2-1, with 11 positions matching TRBD2. Per germline, CDR1 MNHEY and CDR2 SVGEGT. The CDR3 length is 15 residues. Losses at the gene ends were 5 bases for V and 3 bases for J; bases not matched to a gene: 3. CDR3 nucleotide sequence: TGTGCCAGCAGTAGGGGACTAGCGGTCTACAATGAGCAGTTCTTC. Translated: CASSRGLAVYNEQFF.

This clonotype was counted many times. The chain is built from TRBV20-1 and TRBJ1-2, with D perhaps TRBD1 (5 bases). CDR1 and CDR2 from the germline V gene are DFQATT and SNEGSKA (reference sequence). The CDR3 has 13 residues. V lost 6 bases and J 8 bases, leaving 19 bases between the germline ends. The CDR3: CSAPPRVTLGYTF. Here the CDR3 DNA reads TGCAGTGCCCCACCCAGGGTCACGTTGGGCTACACCTTC.

This clonotype was seen a few times. V gene TRBV28 combines with J gene TRBJ2-2; D perhaps matches TRBD2 (7 bases). Germline lookup yields CDR1 MDHEN and CDR2 SYDVKM. The CDR3 is 15 residues long. V was cut by 6 bases and J by 7 bases, with 18 bases left in between. CDR3 region: CASRSFAGADGELFF. As DNA, the CDR3 is TGTGCCAGCAGGAGCTTCGCGGGGGCGGACGGGGAGCTGTTTTTT. Supplemented by reference TRBV28 and TRBJ2-2, the full variable domain reads DVKVTQSSRYLVKRTGEKVFLECVQDMDHENMFWYRQDPGLGLRLIYFSYDVKMKEKGDIPEGYSVSREKKERFSLILESASTNQTSMYLCASRSFAGADGELFFGEGSRLTVL.

V is TRBV21-1 and J is TRBJ2-7; TRBD2 is the table's D call and was not checked against the DNA. TRBV21-1 is a documented pseudogene. The CDR3 consists of 18 residues. CDR3 in amino acids: CASKGTSGRYQSSYEQYV. DNA for the CDR3: TGTGCCAGCAAGGGGACTAGCGGGAGGTATCAGAGCTCCTACGAGCAGTACGTC.

The J gene is TRBJ2-2, the V gene TRBV30; the D gene is possibly TRBD1 (6 bases). CDR3 length: 13 residues. Germline assignment: CDR1 GTSNPN and CDR2 SVGIG (reference sequence). V dropped 3 bases and J dropped 7 bases, with 12 bases sitting between them. The CDR3 coding sequence is TGTGCCTGGAGAGAACAGGGTATCGGGGAGCTGTTTTTT. This translates into CAWREQGIGELFF.

This clonotype was detected only a few times. The genes are TRBV7-2 and TRBJ2-1; the D is unclear. Trimming took 3 bases from V and 6 from J, leaving 3 bases between them. Germline lookup yields CDR1 SGHTA and CDR2 FQGNSA. This CDR3 contains 11 residues. The CDR3 region is CASSFFNEQFF. The CDR3 coding sequence is TGTGCCAGCAGCTTTTTCAATGAGCAGTTCTTC.

This clonotype has ten or more counts. This rearrangement joins TRBV29-1 to TRBJ2-7; D ambiguous. Germline CDR1 and CDR2: SQVTM and ANQGSEA. V lost 5 bases to trimming and J lost 2 bases, with 7 bases between them. CDR3 length: 11 amino acids. The CDR3 region is CSVFTTYEQYF. CDR3 coding DNA: TGCAGCGTTTTCACTACCTACGAGCAGTACTTC.

The gene calls are TRBV18 and TRBJ2-3; 8 nucleotides align to TRBD2. This CDR3 spans 16 amino acids. V lost 2 bases to trimming and J lost 2 bases; unmatched junction nucleotides: 6. Germline CDR1 KGHSH, CDR2 LQKENI. The CDR3, as DNA: TGTGCCAGCTCACCAAGAGCGGGGGAATCCACAGATACGCAGTATTTT. Translated: CASSPRAGESTDTQYF.

The CDR3 region has the DNA TGCAGCGGTGGGGGCTCTTGGTACGAGCAGTACTTC. This encodes CSGGGSWYEQYF. The genes are TRBV29-1 and TRBJ2-7, with D possibly being TRBD1 (6 bases). The CDR3 loop spans 12 amino acids. Between the trimmed V and J ends, which lost 7 bases and 4 bases, there was a span of 14 bases. CDR1 SQVTM and CDR2 ANQGSEA come from the germline V gene.

The genes are TRBV6-1 and TRBJ2-2, with 7 bases lining up with TRBD1. From germline, CDR1 is MNHNS and CDR2 SASEGT. Trimming at V came to 6 bases and at J to 5 bases, leaving 6 bases not matched to a gene. This CDR3 region has 14 residues. CDR3 nucleotide sequence: TGTGCCAGCAGCCAGGGGGTAACTACCGGGGAGCTGTTTTTT. The encoded protein is CASSQGVTTGELFF.

This clonotype came up many times. The genes are TRBV11-2 and TRBJ2-2, with D possibly matching TRBD1 (5 bases). The V gene lost 4 bases and the J gene lost 4 bases, with 7 bases spanning the gap. Per germline, CDR1 SGHAT and CDR2 FQNNGV. The CDR3 contains 13 residues. In DNA, the CDR3 is TGTGCCAGCAGCTCAACAGGCACCGGGGAGCTGTTTTTT. Residues: CASSSTGTGELFF.

This clonotype was observed at least ten times. The genes are TRBV30 and TRBJ1-1, with unresolved D. The CDR3 covers 13 residues. V was trimmed by 6 bases and J by 2 bases, leaving 13 bases between them. CDR1 is GTSNPN, CDR2 SVGIG, per germline (reference sequence). CDR3 in amino acids: CACLPQPNTEAFF. In nucleotides, the CDR3 is TGTGCCTGCCTTCCGCAGCCAAACACTGAAGCTTTCTTT.

This clonotype came up once. The CDR3 does not end in the conserved phenylalanine or tryptophan, so this is likely a read error. The chain carries TRBV29-1 and TRBJ2-7, with D possibly being TRBD1 or TRBD2 (6 bases each). The CDR3 contains 12 residues. Germline V gene sequence: CDR1 SQVTM, CDR2 ANQGSEA. V lost 7 bases to trimming and J lost 6 bases, with 16 bases between them. The CDR3 reads CSGDGGAGEQYS. In nucleotides, the CDR3 is TGCAGCGGTGACGGGGGCGCGGGCGAGCAGTACTCC.

This rearrangement joins TRBV3-1 to TRBJ2-3; TRBD2 matches at 9 bases. The ends lost 0 bases at V and 1 base at J; junction bases unmatched: 14. The germline V gene encodes CDR1 LGHDT and CDR2 YNNKEL (reference sequence). The CDR3 contains 20 residues. The CDR3 DNA sequence: TGTGCCAGCAGCCAAGATCCTCTAAAGTTTCAGCGGGAGGGCACAGATACGCAGTATTTT. As protein: CASSQDPLKFQREGTDTQYF.

There are a few counts of this clonotype. The chain uses TRBV28 and TRBJ1-5; the D gene is possibly TRBD1 (5 bases). The V gene's germline CDR1 is MDHEN and CDR2 SYDVKM. The CDR3 sequence is 13 residues long. V shed 8 bases and J shed 1 base, with 9 bases lying between them. CDR3 loop: CASGRDSNQPQHF. In nucleotides, the CDR3 is TGTGCCAGCGGACGGGACAGCAATCAGCCCCAGCATTTT. Variable domain in full (rest from reference TRBV28 and TRBJ1-5): DVKVTQSSRYLVKRTGEKVFLECVQDMDHENMFWYRQDPGLGLRLIYFSYDVKMKEKGDIPEGYSVSREKKERFSLILESASTNQTSMYLCASGRDSNQPQHFGDGTRLSIL.

V gene TRBV6-2 or TRBV6-3 combines with J gene TRBJ1-2, with TRBD1 matching 10 bases. Germline-derived CDR1 and CDR2 are MNHEY and SVGEGT. V was clipped by 6 bases and J by 9 bases; unmatched bases: 4. CDR3 length: 12 residues. CDR3 bases: TGTGCCAGCAGCCGGGACAGGGGTAGCTACACCTTC. Its protein is CASSRDRGSYTF.

The chain joins TRBV7-3 to TRBJ2-1; 7 bases line up with TRBD1. CDR1 and CDR2 from the germline V gene are SGHTA and FQGTGA. V shed 5 bases, J shed 0 bases, and the junction held 4 bases outside the gene matches. The length of the CDR3 is 15 residues. The CDR3 sequence is CASSLTGDSYNEQFF. CDR3 nucleotide sequence: TGTGCCAGCAGCCTTACAGGGGACTCCTACAATGAGCAGTTCTTC.

This clonotype showed up just a few times. The chain is built from TRBV9 and TRBJ2-6; D unclear. V gave up 4 bases and J gave up 2 bases, with 7 bases separating them. The CDR3 is made up of 14 amino acids. Germline values: CDR1 SGDLS, CDR2 YYNGEE. Here the CDR3 reads CASSSQTGANVLTF. For the CDR3, the DNA is TGTGCCAGCAGCTCCCAGACTGGGGCCAACGTCCTGACTTTC.

This clonotype came up many times. The chain has TRBV6-5 and TRBJ2-7; 7 nucleotides align to TRBD2. The germline V gene has CDR1 MNHEY and CDR2 SVGAGI. This CDR3 has 15 amino acids. Germline trimming cut 6 bases from V and 3 bases from J; bases unmatched to any gene: 11. CDR3 bases: TGTGCCAGCAGATCGGGGAAGCGGGGACTCTACGAGCAGTACTTC. As protein: CASRSGKRGLYEQYF.

CDR3 in DNA: TGCAGTGCTAGAGGGAGAAACAGGGGAAACACTGAAGCTTTCTTT. Translating it yields CSARGRNRGNTEAFF. The genes are TRBV20-1 and TRBJ1-1; 7 nucleotides agree with TRBD1. CDR1 is DFQATT and CDR2 is SNEGSKA in the germline V gene (reference sequence). The trim removed 1 base at V and 2 bases at J, leaving 7 bases unmatched. The CDR3 consists of 15 residues.

This clonotype was seen at least ten times. This chain connects TRBV5-1 to TRBJ2-7, with 13 bases matching TRBD2. V trimming: 2 bases; J trimming: 6 bases; junction bases outside the gene matches: 8. This CDR3 contains 16 residues. The germline V gene has CDR1 SGHRS and CDR2 YFSETQ. The CDR3 DNA reads TGCGCCAGCAGCTTCGGGACTAGCGGGACTGTTCGCGAGCAGTACTTC. As protein: CASSFGTSGTVREQYF.

This chain uses TRBV27 with TRBJ2-1, with 10 bases fitting TRBD2. V lost 3 bases to trimming and J lost 10 bases; unmatched junction nucleotides: 6. The CDR3 loop spans 14 amino acids. In germline, CDR1 is MNHEY, CDR2 SMNVEV (reference sequence). The CDR3 sequence is CASSFKRTSGEQFF. CDR3 bases: TGTGCCAGCAGTTTCAAACGGACTAGCGGCGAGCAGTTCTTC.

This clonotype was found a few times. V and J are TRBV2 and TRBJ2-7; 7 nucleotides align to TRBD2. The J segment lost 3 bases and the V segment lost 5 bases, leaving 10 bases of the junction unmatched. The CDR3 spans 15 residues. Germline V gene data show CDR1 as SNHLY and CDR2 as FYNNEI. CDR3 sequence (DNA): TGTGCCAGCAGTCCTGCGGGGGTGGAGAACTACGAGCAGTACTTC. Translated, it gives CASSPAGVENYEQYF.

The chain has TRBV7-2 and TRBJ1-2; possibly TRBD1 for D (5 bases). This CDR3 contains 14 residues. Trimming took off 6 bases at V and 4 bases at J, with 15 bases between the two ends. Per germline, CDR1 SGHTA and CDR2 FQGNSA. CDR3 DNA: TGTGCCAGCAGTCTGGGCCAGGGTTCCTATGGCTACACCTTC. Translation: CASSLGQGSYGYTF.

This clonotype was seen repeatedly, ten times or more. This chain joins TRBV6-6 and TRBJ2-7; no clear D gene. CDR1 and CDR2 from the germline V gene are MNHNY and SVGAGI (reference sequence). V was trimmed by 7 bases and J by 3 bases, leaving 7 bases between them. This CDR3 is built from 11 residues. The CDR3 spells CASTSGYEQYV. CDR3 bases: TGTGCCAGCACCTCCGGCTACGAGCAGTACGTC.

There are many counts of this clonotype. The rearrangement links TRBV11-2 to TRBJ1-2, with a possible D match to TRBD1 (5 bases). The ends were cut back, 1 base at V and 5 bases at J, with 8 bases in the middle. The V gene's germline CDR1 is SGHAT and CDR2 FQNNGV. The CDR3 covers 13 residues. This chain's CDR3 is CASSLGQFYGYTF. CDR3 bases: TGTGCCAGCAGCTTAGGACAGTTTTATGGCTACACCTTC.

This clonotype was counted a few times. The chain links TRBV10-3 to TRBJ2-7; no clear D gene. The V gene lost 3 bases and the J gene lost 2 bases, with 5 bases spanning the gap. The CDR3 is made up of 12 amino acids. CDR1 ENHRY and CDR2 SYGVKD come from the germline V gene. DNA of the CDR3: TGTGCCATCAGTGACCAAACCTACGAGCAGTACGTC. Translation gives CAISDQTYEQYV.

A few counts support this clonotype. The chain uses TRBV7-3 and TRBJ2-3, with 11 bases aligning to TRBD2. The CDR3 is 14 amino acids. V was clipped by 5 bases and J by 5 bases; unmatched bases: 3. Germline loops: CDR1 SGHTA, CDR2 FQGTGA. The CDR3 is CASSPGTSGDTQYF. CDR3 DNA: TGTGCCAGCAGCCCAGGGACTAGCGGAGATACGCAGTATTTT.

Of note for this clonotype: The CDR3 does not end in the conserved phenylalanine or tryptophan, so this is likely a read error. The V gene is TRBV4-2, the J gene TRBJ1-1, with TRBD1 identical over 9 bases. Germline V gene sequence: CDR1 LGHNA, CDR2 YNFKEQ. The CDR3 extends over 15 amino acids. V shed 4 bases, J shed 1 base, and the junction held 4 bases outside the gene matches. The CDR3 is CASSPGQGPNTEAFY. The CDR3 DNA reads TGTGCCAGCAGCCCAGGACAGGGGCCGAACACTGAAGCTTTCTAT.

The chain employs TRBV18 and TRBJ2-2; weak D call: TRBD2 (6 bases). V gave up 2 bases and J gave up 1 base, with 14 bases separating them. This CDR3 comprises 17 residues. CDR1 KGHSH and CDR2 LQKENI come from the germline V gene. CDR3 bases: TGTGCCAGCTCACCATCTGCGGGGATACTGAACACCGGGGAGCTGTTTTTT. The encoded protein is CASSPSAGILNTGELFF.